Following are 15 T cell receptor beta chains from one sample sequenced in a study of long-term antiretroviral therapy in people with HIV. The libraries were made with immunoSEQ v3.0 at survey level. Sequenced by immunoSEQ multiplex PCR; TCRdb stores in-frame clones only, minus some. The repertoire holds 25,000 to 35,000 clones, with roughly 94% as singletons. This material consisted of unsorted PBMCs, taken 5.3 years after starting antiretroviral therapy. The receptor set was obtained from a man aged 45-60 years with HIV.

V is TRBV5-1 and J is TRBJ2-5, with D possibly being TRBD1 or TRBD2 (5 bases each). The J call is in doubt because the DNA end fits TRBJ2-7 better. CDR1 and CDR2 (germline): SGHRS, YFSETQ. The CDR3 covers 14 residues. The CDR3 here is CASSWDHFSYEQYF. The CDR3 nucleotides read TGCGCCAGCAGCTGGGACCATTTCTCCTACGAGCAGTACTTC.

The genes are TRBV11-2 and TRBJ1-4; D not resolved. The CDR3 spans 14 residues. Trimming stripped 1 base from V and 5 bases from J, with 8 bases between. Germline V gene lookup returns CDR1 SGHAT and CDR2 FQNNGV. The CDR3, as DNA: TGTGCCAGCAGCTTAGGACGGAGAAATGAAAAACTGTTTTTT. The encoded protein is CASSLGRRNEKLFF.

The rearrangement links TRBV30 to TRBJ2-1, with 10 bases aligning to TRBD1. The J segment lost 9 bases and the V segment lost 2 bases, leaving 7 bases of the junction unmatched. This CDR3 spans 14 amino acids. Germline V gives CDR1 GTSNPN, CDR2 SVGIG (reference sequence). DNA of the CDR3: TGTGCCTGGAGTTTGGGGACAGGGGTGGGTGAGCAGTTCTTC. It encodes CAWSLGTGVGEQFF. Filled out from reference TRBV30 and TRBJ2-1, the complete variable domain reads SQTIHQWPATLVQPVGSPLSLECTVEGTSNPNLYWYRQAAGRGLQLLFYSVGIGQISSEVPQNLSASRPQDRQFILSSKKLLLSDSGFYLCAWSLGTGVGEQFFGPGTRLTVL.

This clone was seen only a few times. The chain employs TRBV13 and TRBJ2-7, with a tentative D call TRBD1 (6 bases). Trimming removed 5 bases from V and 3 bases from J, with 11 bases in between. This CDR3 region has 13 residues. Germline assignment: CDR1 PRHDT and CDR2 FYEKMQ (reference sequence). The CDR3 DNA reads as TGTGCCAGCAGCCAGGGGCGTCTCTACGAGCAGTACTTC. As protein: CASSQGRLYEQYF.

The gene calls are TRBV5-4 and TRBJ1-6; D is possibly TRBD1 (6 bases). The CDR3 covers 14 residues. Germline assignment: CDR1 SGHNT and CDR2 YYREEE (reference sequence). V shed 0 bases and J shed 12 bases, with 13 bases lying between them. CDR3 in amino acids: CASSLVQGLRPLHF. The CDR3 DNA sequence: TGTGCCAGCAGCTTGGTACAGGGCCTCCGACCCCTCCACTTT. Complete variable domain (other parts from reference TRBV5-4 and TRBJ1-6): ETGVTQSPTHLIKTRGQQVTLRCSSQSGHNTVSWYQQALGQGPQFIFQYYREEENGRGNFPPRFSGLQFPNYSSELNVNALELDDSALYLCASSLVQGLRPLHFGNGTRLTVT.

The rearrangement uses TRBV2 and TRBJ1-5; D ambiguous. The CDR3 contains 15 residues. Looked up from germline, CDR1 is SNHLY and CDR2 is FYNNEI. Trimming took off 3 bases at V and 1 base at J, with 10 bases between the two ends. This chain's CDR3 is CASSDFSFSNQPQHF. The CDR3 DNA follows: TGTGCCAGCAGTGATTTTAGTTTCAGCAATCAGCCCCAGCATTTT.

V is TRBV18 and J is TRBJ2-3; 10 bases match TRBD1. The germline CDR1 and CDR2 sequences are KGHSH and LQKENI. J gave up 2 bases and V 3 bases, and 11 bases lay outside the gene matches. This CDR3 has 18 amino acids. CDR3 nucleotides: TGTGCCAGCTCACCGACCGTTTGGACAGGGGGACCCACAGATACGCAGTATTTT. As protein: CASSPTVWTGGPTDTQYF.

This clone was recorded only once. The chain joins TRBV6-6 to TRBJ2-7, with TRBD1 as a possible D gene (6 bases). This CDR3 region has 12 residues. V shed 6 bases and J shed 3 bases, with 9 bases lying between them. Germline V gene data show CDR1 as MNHNY and CDR2 as SVGAGI (reference sequence). The CDR3 region is CASRKGGYEQYF. In DNA form, the CDR3 reads TGTGCCAGCAGGAAAGGGGGCTACGAGCAGTACTTC.

This chain connects TRBV2 to TRBJ1-4; TRBD1 agrees at 7 bases. Germline CDR1 is SNHLY and CDR2 is FYNNEI. J lost 0 bases, V lost 7 bases, and 2 bases had no gene match. The CDR3 loop spans 14 amino acids. CDR3 bases: TGTGCCAGCAAGCAGGGGGCAACTAATGAAAAACTGTTTTTT. It specifies CASKQGATNEKLFF.

The chain joins TRBV6-6 to TRBJ1-2; 9 bases align to TRBD1. The CDR3 consists of 14 residues. Germline V gene lookup returns CDR1 MNHNY and CDR2 SVGAGI (reference sequence). J gave up 6 bases and V 2 bases, and 4 bases lay outside the gene matches. CDR3 coding DNA: TGTGCCAGCAGTTACGGGGGGACAGGGAATGGCTACACCTTC. The encoded protein is CASSYGGTGNGYTF.

The chain has TRBV27 and TRBJ2-7; D gene unclear. The V gene lost 0 bases and the J gene lost 0 bases, with 9 bases spanning the gap. From germline, CDR1 is MNHEY and CDR2 SMNVEV (reference sequence). The CDR3 sequence is 15 residues long. In nucleotides, the CDR3 is TGTGCCAGCAGTTTATCGATTGGAGCCTCCTACGAGCAGTACTTC. Protein sequence: CASSLSIGASYEQYF.

This chain links TRBV5-1 with TRBJ1-1, with TRBD1 identical over 12 bases. Looked up from germline, CDR1 is SGHRS and CDR2 is YFSETQ. The ends lost 1 base at V and 5 bases at J; junction bases unmatched: 9. This CDR3 comprises 17 residues. This chain's CDR3 is CASSLKTGTGGQTEAFF. The DNA of the CDR3 is TGCGCCAGCAGCTTGAAAACCGGGACAGGGGGCCAGACTGAAGCTTTCTTT.

This clone showed up just once. The sample contains more than one DNA sequence encoding this CDR3. This chain uses TRBV5-1 with TRBJ2-3; either TRBD1 or TRBD2 may supply D (5 bases each). Trimming cost V 3 bases and J 0 bases, with 8 bases left between them. Germline CDR1 reads SGHRS; CDR2 reads YFSETQ. The CDR3 is 14 amino acids. In DNA, the CDR3 is TGCGCCAGCAGCTACCGGGACAGCACAGATACGCAGTATTTT. Translation gives CASSYRDSTDTQYF.

This chain links TRBV6-1 with TRBJ2-1; 7 bases map to TRBD2. Per germline, CDR1 MNHNS and CDR2 SASEGT. The CDR3 sequence is 16 residues long. Germline trimming cut 0 bases from V and 3 bases from J; bases unmatched to any gene: 5. The CDR3 loop reads CASSEAWGGGYNEQFF. The CDR3 bases are TGTGCCAGCAGTGAAGCATGGGGGGGTGGCTACAATGAGCAGTTCTTC.

The rearrangement uses TRBV6-5 and TRBJ1-1; D ambiguous. V lost 0 bases to trimming and J lost 1 base, with 3 bases between them. CDR3 size: 13 residues. The germline CDR1 and CDR2 sequences are MNHEY and SVGAGI. The CDR3 sequence: CASSYSQNTEAFF. CDR3 DNA: TGTGCCAGCAGTTACTCCCAGAACACTGAAGCTTTCTTT.